The 23 T cell receptor beta chains presented below share a single source sample, sequenced in a study of blood T cells in healthy people across ages. A J-beta primer mix and a sample-barcoded 5' primer were used in a second PCR of roughly 6 to 11 cycles. MiXCR was run by TCRdb on the 5' RACE reads, yielding one entry per CDR3 protein. The sample yields approximately 880,000 distinct CDR3 sequences, roughly 48% seen once. The sequenced material came from blood. The receptors were sampled from a man aged 25 to 45 in good health.

The J gene is TRBJ1-1, the V gene TRBV6-1; D is undetermined. CDR3 length equals 13 residues. CDR1 and CDR2 from the germline V gene are MNHNS and SASEGT. V was cut by 1 base and J by 3 bases, with 6 bases left in between. CDR3 sequence (DNA): TGTGCCAGCAGTGAAGGAAGAGACACTGAAGCTTTCTTT. Its translation is CASSEGRDTEAFF.

This chain connects TRBV4-3 to TRBJ2-3; 12 nucleotides line up with TRBD2. CDR3 length: 19 residues. Unmatched junction bases numbered 10, after V lost 0 bases and J lost 3 bases. Germline V gene data show CDR1 as LGHNA and CDR2 as YSLEER. The CDR3 nucleotides are TGCGCCAGCAGCCAAGATGGGCTAGCGGGGGGGCAGACGACAGATACGCAGTATTTT. Amino acids: CASSQDGLAGGQTTDTQYF.

The J gene is TRBJ2-1, the V gene TRBV6-5; D possibly matches TRBD1 or TRBD2 (6 bases each). CDR1 is MNHEY, CDR2 SVGAGI, per germline. V lost 4 bases and J lost 4, with 20 bases in between. CDR3 length equals 17 residues. The CDR3 loop reads CASSSNRDSLLYNEQFF. The CDR3 DNA reads TGTGCCAGCAGTTCGAACAGGGACTCCTTACTATACAATGAGCAGTTCTTC.

This clonotype has only a few counts. The chain employs TRBV10-3 and TRBJ1-5, with D unclear. The V gene lost 5 bases and the J gene lost 3 bases, with 11 bases spanning the gap. CDR1 is ENHRY and CDR2 is SYGVKD in the germline V gene. This CDR3 region has 14 residues. In nucleotides, the CDR3 is TGTGCCATCAGTCCACAGCGGGACAATCAGCCCCAGCATTTT. Protein: CAISPQRDNQPQHF.

The gene calls are TRBV20-1 and TRBJ2-7; D is possibly TRBD1 (5 bases). Trimming shortened V by 3 bases and J by 4 bases, and 22 bases separated the two germline ends. The CDR3 is 16 residues long. Germline V gives CDR1 DFQATT, CDR2 SNEGSKA (reference sequence). CDR3 nucleotides: TGCAGTGCTAGGCCCACCCAGGGTTCGACCTTATACGAGCAGTACTTC. This codes for CSARPTQGSTLYEQYF.

The chain has TRBV6-5 and TRBJ2-5; D remains unclear. With 6 bases removed from V and 2 bases from J, the gap between germline ends came to 7 bases. The CDR3 runs 12 residues. In germline, CDR1 is MNHEY, CDR2 SVGAGI. CDR3 amino acids: CASREAQETQYF. The CDR3 nucleotides read TGTGCCAGCAGAGAGGCACAAGAGACCCAGTACTTC.

This clonotype has only a few counts. The V gene is TRBV6-2 or TRBV6-3, the J gene TRBJ2-3; TRBD1 aligns across 7 bases. Germline V gives CDR1 MNHEY, CDR2 SVGEGT. The junction had 7 bases not matched to a gene; V was cut back by 6 bases and J by 4 bases. The CDR3 loop spans 14 amino acids. The CDR3 coding sequence is TGTGCCAGCAGGATCAGGGGGATCGCAGATACGCAGTATTTT. Its protein product is CASRIRGIADTQYF.

The genes are TRBV5-1 and TRBJ2-3; no firm D call. The germline V and J ends were trimmed by 5 bases and 4 bases, with 17 bases remaining between them. The CDR3 sequence is 15 residues long. Germline V lookup: CDR1 SGHRS, CDR2 YFSETQ. CDR3 residues: CASRLYMSGSDTQYF. The CDR3 DNA reads TGCGCCAGCAGATTGTACATGTCTGGCTCAGATACGCAGTATTTT.

The chain employs TRBV9 and TRBJ2-4; TRBD1 matches 7 bases. The CDR3 loop spans 14 amino acids. The V and J ends lost 3 bases and 8 bases, in that order; junction bases with no gene match: 8. Germline V CDR1 and CDR2: SGDLS, YYNGEE. CDR3 coding DNA: TGTGCCAGCAGCGCATCGACAGGGACAGACATTCAGTACTTC. It specifies CASSASTGTDIQYF.

Concerning this clonotype: This may be a read error, as it is one base from a much larger clone. The rearrangement uses TRBV2 and TRBJ2-7; 7 bases match TRBD2. The CDR3 is 14 residues long. Germline CDR1 SNHLY, CDR2 FYNNEI. Trimming at V came to 10 bases and at J to 3 bases, leaving 12 bases not matched to a gene. The CDR3 here is CATYPREGSYEQYF. CDR3 nucleotides: TGTGCCACCTACCCTAGGGAGGGAAGCTACGAGCAGTACTTC.

The chain recombines TRBV6-2 or TRBV6-3 with TRBJ2-2; weak D call: TRBD1 (6 bases). V lost 5 bases and J lost 4, with 14 bases in between. CDR1 MNHEY and CDR2 SVGEGT come from the germline V gene. The CDR3 has 15 residues. The CDR3 region is CASSAGDSATGELFF. The DNA for the CDR3 is TGTGCCAGCAGTGCAGGGGATTCGGCCACCGGGGAGCTGTTTTTT.

This clonotype was seen more than once but under ten times. The CDR3 loop is CASSPDRFSNQPQHF. For the CDR3, the DNA is TGTGCCAGCAGTCCGGACAGGTTTAGCAATCAGCCCCAGCATTTT. V usage is TRBV12-3 or TRBV12-4 and J usage is TRBJ1-5, with 7 bases lining up with TRBD1. The CDR3 loop spans 15 amino acids. Trimming took 5 bases from V and 0 from J; bases not matched to a gene: 4.

Remarks on this clonotype: With a much larger clone just one base away, this may be a read error. The rearrangement uses TRBV29-1 and TRBJ2-3; no reliable D call. Germline CDR1 SQVTM, CDR2 ANQGSEA. This CDR3 comprises 14 residues. In nucleotides, the CDR3 is TGCAGCGCTGAAATCCTCCATTCAGCGAATACGCAGTATTTT. Amino acid sequence: CSAEILHSANTQYF.

This clonotype was recorded a few times. The gene calls are TRBV5-6 and TRBJ2-5; D uncertain. The CDR3 has 14 amino acids. Trimming pared 0 bases from V and 5 bases from J, leaving 11 bases between. Germline V CDR1 and CDR2: SGHDT, YYEEEE. The CDR3 protein is CASSLGALGETQYF. CDR3 nucleotide sequence: TGTGCCAGCAGCTTGGGCGCCCTCGGGGAGACCCAGTACTTC.

The CDR3 DNA is TGCAGTGCTAGCAATTTAGGGGGTGATGAGCAGTTCTTC. Amino acids: CSASNLGGDEQFF. The chain is built from TRBV20-1 and TRBJ2-1; D possibly corresponds to TRBD1 (6 bases). The CDR3 extends over 13 amino acids. V was shortened by 3 bases and J by 8 bases, with 14 bases between the two germline ends. The germline V gene encodes CDR1 DFQATT and CDR2 SNEGSKA (reference sequence).

This clonotype occurred a few times. The chain couples TRBV20-1 to TRBJ2-1; D is ambiguous. Trimming took off 3 bases at V and 4 bases at J, with 10 bases between the two ends. CDR1 is DFQATT and CDR2 is SNEGSKA in the germline V gene (reference sequence). The CDR3 sequence is 13 residues long. CDR3 bases: TGCAGTGCTAGGACTGGTTTATACAATGAGCAGTTCTTC. This translates into CSARTGLYNEQFF.

V usage is TRBV20-1 and J usage is TRBJ1-6, with a tentative D call TRBD1 (6 bases). Germline values: CDR1 DFQATT, CDR2 SNEGSKA (reference sequence). This CDR3 has 14 amino acids. Trimming cost V 7 bases and J 6 bases, with 16 bases left between them. CDR3 DNA sequence: TGCAGTGTTACAGGACAGTGGGGTAATTCACCCCTCCACTTT. Amino acids: CSVTGQWGNSPLHF.

This chain links TRBV29-1 with TRBJ1-1, with 9 nucleotides matching TRBD1. The CDR3 contains 16 residues. CDR1 is SQVTM, CDR2 ANQGSEA, per germline. Trimming cost V 6 bases and J 5 bases; bases outside gene matches: 16. The CDR3 sequence is CSVGKPYTGGGTEAFF. CDR3 bases: TGCAGCGTCGGCAAGCCGTATACAGGGGGCGGGACTGAAGCTTTCTTT. Using reference TRBV29-1 and TRBJ1-1 for the parts outside the CDR3, the full variable domain is SAVISQKPSRDICQRGTSLTIQCQVDSQVTMMFWYRQQPGQSLTLIATANQGSEATYESGFVIDKFPISRPNLTFSTLTVSNMSPEDSSIYLCSVGKPYTGGGTEAFFGQGTRLTVV.

The V and J genes are TRBV6-6 and TRBJ2-5; 12 bases line up with TRBD1. TRBJ2-7 explains the end of the DNA better; the J call may be wrong. Per germline, CDR1 MNHNY and CDR2 SVGAGI (reference sequence). This CDR3 comprises 16 residues. CDR3 nucleotides: TGTGCCAGCAGACCCATTCCGGGACAGGGGGCAAACGAGCAGTACTTC. It encodes CASRPIPGQGANEQYF.

As concerns this clonotype: An end of the junction does not agree with germline; a read error may underlie this. The V and J genes are TRBV27 and TRBJ2-1, with TRBD1 identical over 9 bases. CDR3 length: 16 residues. Germline V lookup: CDR1 MNHEY, CDR2 SMNVEV (reference sequence). In DNA form, the CDR3 reads TGCGCCAGCAGTCCCCCGACAGGGGGGAATTTGAATGAGCAGTTCTTC. Protein sequence: CASSPPTGGNLNEQFF.

This clonotype turned up a few times. The chain is built from TRBV12-3 or TRBV12-4 and TRBJ2-1, with a weak D call TRBD1 (6 bases). The CDR3 extends over 15 amino acids. With 5 bases removed from V and 0 bases from J, the gap between germline ends came to 11 bases. CDR3 nucleotide sequence: TGTGCCAGCAGTCCGCTAGGGGGCTCCTACAATGAGCAGTTCTTC. Translated, it gives CASSPLGGSYNEQFF.

The chain couples TRBV28 to TRBJ2-1, with no clear D. This CDR3 spans 14 amino acids. Trimming took 7 bases from V and 0 from J, leaving 10 bases between them. The germline CDR1 and CDR2 sequences are MDHEN and SYDVKM. DNA for the CDR3: TGTGCCAGCAACCCCGGAGTCTCCTACAATGAGCAGTTCTTC. Amino acids: CASNPGVSYNEQFF.

This clonotype was recorded a few times. The chain combines TRBV18 with TRBJ2-3, with D possibly TRBD1 on 5 matching bases. The CDR3 runs to 12 residues. The V end lost 6 bases, the J end lost 8 bases, and 12 bases lay between the germline ends. The germline gives CDR1 KGHSH, CDR2 LQKENI. CDR3 nucleotide sequence: TGTGCCAGCTCCAAAGACAGAGGTACGCAGTATTTT. This sequence encodes CASSKDRGTQYF.